These 23 T cell receptor beta chains originate from one sample sequenced in a study of T-cell memory formation after mild COVID-19 (dated by TCRdb to about 2021). Library preparation was by 5' RACE. The listed sequencing device is Illumina NovaSeq 6000. TCRdb reran the public reads through fastp at Q25 and MiXCR, keeping productive beta chains. Each entry merges the rows of one CDR3 protein and shows their most common DNA and genes. Here the sample has some 270,000 distinct CDR3 sequences; approximately 15% occur a single time. The ten biggest clones cover 2.1% of the sample. Material for sequencing was PBMCs or a T cell subset sorted from them (not recorded which). Receptors were obtained from an adult woman who had mild COVID-19 (a few samples of this study predate the infection). The sample titles of this study are shuffled in the database, so cell type and time point are left out; the donor was told from shared clones.

This clonotype was seen more than once but under ten times. The chain recombines TRBV29-1 with TRBJ2-5; D might be TRBD1 or TRBD2, each matching 5 bases. The CDR3 spans 13 residues. From germline, CDR1 is SQVTM and CDR2 ANQGSEA. V was pared by 2 bases and J by 7 bases, with 14 bases between. The DNA for the CDR3 is TGCAGCGTTGAACTCATCGGGACGGGGACCCAGTACTTC. It translates to CSVELIGTGTQYF.

The gene calls are TRBV6-6 and TRBJ1-1, with D possibly TRBD1 on 5 matching bases. Germline lookup yields CDR1 MNHNY and CDR2 SVGAGI (reference sequence). V dropped 3 bases and J dropped 5 bases, with 7 bases sitting between them. This CDR3 region has 12 residues. CDR3 residues: CASSYKGTEAFF. Here the CDR3 DNA reads TGTGCCAGCAGTTATAAGGGGACTGAAGCTTTCTTT.

V is TRBV6-1 and J is TRBJ1-5, with D uncertain. The germline V gene encodes CDR1 MNHNS and CDR2 SASEGT. V shed 3 bases and J shed 5 bases, with 8 bases lying between them. The CDR3 has 13 amino acids. For the CDR3, the DNA is TGTGCCAGCAGTGACGGACCTTATCAGCCCCAGCATTTT. As protein: CASSDGPYQPQHF.

This clonotype was seen a few times. The V gene is TRBV7-2, the J gene TRBJ2-3; D might be TRBD2 (6 bases). V lost 0 bases to trimming and J lost 4 bases, with 17 bases between them. Germline-derived CDR1 and CDR2 are SGHTA and FQGNSA. The CDR3 spans 17 residues. The CDR3 spells CASSLAESMRGADTQYF. The CDR3 DNA sequence: TGTGCCAGCAGCTTAGCTGAGTCAATGCGGGGCGCAGATACGCAGTATTTT.

This clonotype has more than one count but fewer than ten. J is TRBJ1-1 and V is TRBV10-3; a weak D match, TRBD1 (5 bases). From germline, CDR1 is ENHRY and CDR2 SYGVKD. The V end lost 5 bases, the J end lost 1 base, and 8 bases lay between the germline ends. The CDR3 loop spans 13 amino acids. The CDR3 nucleotides are TGTGCCATCAGTACAGGCCCGAACACTGAAGCTTTCTTT. Protein product: CAISTGPNTEAFF.

This clonotype was seen at least ten times. The V call is TRBV27, the J call TRBJ2-5; 7 nucleotides agree with TRBD1. The CDR3 runs 15 residues. Looked up from germline, CDR1 is MNHEY and CDR2 is SMNVEV (reference sequence). V shed 4 bases and J 1 base; nucleotides not matched to a gene: 6. In DNA form, the CDR3 reads TGTGCCAGCAGTTCGACAGGGCTGACCCAAGAGACCCAGTACTTC. It codes for CASSSTGLTQETQYF.

This clonotype is a singleton in its sample. This sequence joins TRBV12-3 or TRBV12-4 and TRBJ1-5, with a tentative D call TRBD1 (5 bases). The CDR3 is 16 residues long. The V end was cut by 6 bases, the J end by 0 bases, with 15 bases between. The CDR3: CASRKDSRLSNQPQHF. CDR3 DNA sequence: TGTGCCAGCAGGAAAGACAGCCGGCTTAGCAATCAGCCCCAGCATTTT.

V is TRBV6-6 and J is TRBJ2-2, with 11 nucleotides matching TRBD2. V shed 8 bases and J 5 bases; nucleotides not matched to a gene: 10. The CDR3 totals 16 residues. CDR1 and CDR2 from the germline V gene are MNHNY and SVGAGI (reference sequence). CDR3 bases: TGTGCCAGCGTCACTAGCGGGAGCCTAGGGACCGGGGAGCTGTTTTTT. It specifies CASVTSGSLGTGELFF.

This chain uses TRBV2 with TRBJ1-4, with a weak D call TRBD1 (5 bases). Germline assignment: CDR1 SNHLY and CDR2 FYNNEI. V lost 7 bases, J lost 8 bases, and 17 bases lay in between. The CDR3 has 14 residues. CDR3 in amino acids: CASKEETGIEKLFF. CDR3 coding DNA: TGTGCCAGCAAAGAGGAAACAGGAATCGAAAAACTGTTTTTT.

The V and J genes are TRBV12-3 or TRBV12-4 and TRBJ1-2, with D perhaps TRBD1 (5 bases). The CDR3 is made up of 16 amino acids. Deletions cut 5 bases from V and 2 bases from J, with 18 bases between. CDR3 sequence (DNA): TGTGCCAGCAGTCCCCCATTCCCCCGGGACAACTATGGCTACACCTTC. Translated, it gives CASSPPFPRDNYGYTF.

This chain uses TRBV29-1 with TRBJ2-7; perhaps TRBD1 as D (5 bases). Germline CDR1 is SQVTM and CDR2 is ANQGSEA. Trimming stripped 5 bases from V and 2 bases from J, with 10 bases between. The CDR3 runs to 12 residues. The CDR3 reads CSVSGIAYEQYF. CDR3 sequence (DNA): TGCAGCGTTTCAGGGATCGCCTACGAGCAGTACTTC.

This chain uses TRBV5-1 with TRBJ1-4; D is possibly TRBD1 (6 bases). The V end lost 7 bases, the J end lost 8 bases, and 21 bases lay between the germline ends. The CDR3 length is 15 residues. CDR1 and CDR2 (germline): SGHRS, YFSETQ. For the CDR3, the DNA is TGCGCCAGCTCAAAAACGGCTCAGGGGAACGAAAAACTGTTTTTT. Amino acid sequence: CASSKTAQGNEKLFF.

This clonotype was observed a handful of times. CDR3 coding DNA: TGTGCCAGCAGTTTAGCAGAGGGGGATACGCAGTATTTT. The encoded protein is CASSLAEGDTQYF. The chain employs TRBV12-3 or TRBV12-4 and TRBJ2-3; D assignment may be TRBD1 or TRBD2 (5 bases each). V lost 0 bases and J lost 6, with 7 bases in between. The CDR3 loop spans 13 amino acids.

The rearrangement uses TRBV25-1 and TRBJ2-1; D may be TRBD2 (7 bases). The germline gives CDR1 MGHDK, CDR2 SYGVNS. CDR3 length: 13 amino acids. With 6 bases removed from V and 5 bases from J, the gap between germline ends came to 11 bases. This chain's CDR3 is CASRRGPNNEQFF. For the CDR3, the DNA is TGTGCCAGCAGGCGGGGGCCAAACAATGAGCAGTTCTTC.

This clonotype was observed a handful of times. CDR3 coding DNA: TGCGCCAGCAGCTTACCCCGGGGCGTGAGCACAGATACGCAGTATTTT. Residues: CASSLPRGVSTDTQYF. The V call is TRBV5-1, the J call TRBJ2-3, with D possibly called TRBD1 or TRBD2 (5 bases each). The V end lost 2 bases, the J end lost 0 bases, and 13 bases lay between the germline ends. The CDR3 is 16 residues long. Looked up from germline, CDR1 is SGHRS and CDR2 is YFSETQ.

The V call is TRBV7-9, the J call TRBJ2-5, with D perhaps given as TRBD1 or TRBD2 (6 bases each). Trimming took off 6 bases at V and 5 bases at J, with 19 bases between the two ends. The CDR3 consists of 15 residues. CDR1 SEHNR and CDR2 FQNEAQ come from the germline V gene (reference sequence). The DNA of the CDR3 is TGTGCCAGCAGTGCGATTGGGGGGCAGGGCGAGACCCAGTACTTC. Translating it yields CASSAIGGQGETQYF.

This clonotype appeared many times. The chain is built from TRBV20-1 and TRBJ1-5; no reliable D call. Germline V gene sequence: CDR1 DFQATT, CDR2 SNEGSKA (reference sequence). Between the trimmed V and J ends, which lost 4 bases and 0 bases, there was a span of 16 bases. This CDR3 is 16 amino acids long. The CDR3 coding sequence is TGCAGTGCTATATGGCGGCCTGGATATAGCAATCAGCCCCAGCATTTT. Its translation: CSAIWRPGYSNQPQHF.

The rearrangement uses TRBV5-4 and TRBJ2-3; D is ambiguous. The V gene's germline CDR1 is SGHNT and CDR2 YYREEE (reference sequence). This CDR3 spans 14 amino acids. V was shortened by 0 bases and J by 6 bases, with 11 bases between the two germline ends. This CDR3 reads CASSLVGEWDTQYF. CDR3 DNA: TGTGCCAGCAGCTTGGTCGGCGAGTGGGATACGCAGTATTTT.

V is TRBV7-3 and J is TRBJ2-6; D gene uncertain. The CDR3 runs 16 residues. Trimming removed 3 bases at V and 4 bases at J, with 13 bases between. Germline assignment: CDR1 SGHTA and CDR2 FQGTGA. The CDR3 sequence: CASSFQPGSGANVLTF. CDR3 in DNA: TGTGCCAGCAGCTTCCAACCTGGGTCCGGGGCCAACGTCCTGACTTTC.

Here the CDR3 DNA reads TGCGCCAGCAGTGAGGCTTCTGGGGCCAACGTCCTGACTTTC. Amino acid sequence: CASSEASGANVLTF. This chain connects TRBV10-2 to TRBJ2-6; no clear D gene. Germline V gene lookup returns CDR1 WSHSY and CDR2 SAAADI. CDR3 length equals 14 residues. V lost 2 bases to trimming and J lost 1 base, with 3 bases between them.

V is TRBV9 and J is TRBJ2-7; 7 nucleotides line up with TRBD2. CDR1 SGDLS and CDR2 YYNGEE come from the germline V gene. The CDR3 is 14 amino acids. Trimming cost V 4 bases and J 6 bases; bases outside gene matches: 10. In DNA form, the CDR3 reads TGTGCCAGCAGCACAAGGGTAGCGGGCGGCGAGCAGTACTTC. It specifies CASSTRVAGGEQYF.

This sequence joins TRBV30 and TRBJ2-2, with unresolved D. The CDR3 consists of 14 residues. Germline CDR1 is GTSNPN and CDR2 is SVGIG (reference sequence). Trimming cost V 2 bases and J 2 bases, with 9 bases left between them. CDR3 in DNA: TGTGCCTGGAGTTTAGGGATTAACACCGGGGAGCTGTTTTTT. Translation: CAWSLGINTGELFF.

This clonotype has a handful of counts. The chain recombines TRBV7-9 with TRBJ2-3; possibly TRBD1 or TRBD2 for D (5 bases each). In germline, CDR1 is SEHNR, CDR2 FQNEAQ (reference sequence). V lost 5 bases, J lost 14 bases, and 14 bases lay in between. The length of the CDR3 is 11 residues. The CDR3 loop is CASSPGTPGYF. The CDR3, as DNA: TGTGCCAGCAGCCCCGGGACCCCGGGGTATTTT.